This T cell receptor (beta chain) was sequenced during a study of shared clonotypes between healthy human individuals. Study-level background: Those who served as donors were a couple of women and three men between the ages of 18 and 49.

Investigators spread the genomic DNA of each subset evenly over several immunoSEQ plates. Assay: immunoSEQ multiplex PCR; the TCRdb copy retains only in-frame clones and omits some. The repertoire holds about 2.1 million clones, roughly 91% seen once, with under 2% in the top ten. Naivety among CD8 cells was defined by CD45RO negativity and positive CCR7 selection, thereby excluding terminally differentiated effector memory CD45RA+ cells. The CDR3 length is 14 residues. Germline V gives CDR1 MNHEY, CDR2 SMNVEV (reference sequence). Trimming took off 4 bases at V and 8 bases at J, with 14 bases between the two ends.

The sequenced sample consisted of naive CD8+ T cells from PBMCs. The chain recombines TRBV27 with TRBJ2-2, with D maybe TRBD1 (5 bases). This TCR derives from a man between 18 and 35 years old in good health. Some clones in this sample may be carry-over from other donors' samples. The chain's CDR3 is CASSWGPKSGELFF. CDR3 DNA: TGTGCCAGCAGTTGGGGCCCCAAATCGGGGGAGCTGTTTTTT.